The 2 T cell receptor beta chains listed next were all sequenced from one sample in a study of control samples from healthy donors and cancer patients (dated by TCRdb to 2020 to 2021). The library was prepared using the immunoSEQ multiplex PCR assay. This is the immuneACCESS table as TCRdb keeps it, with only in-frame sequences that have V and J called. A part of the clones is gone; compared with another copy, unresolved V genes explain less than half, and the rest is unexplained. The sample table lists approximately 120,000 clones, roughly 92% of them with a count of one. The leading ten clones occupy 0.55% to 0.6% of the sample. The specimen was PBMCs. The receptors shown here come from a man older than 75 with head and neck cancer.

The chain is built from TRBV6-6 and TRBJ1-2, with 9 bases fitting TRBD1. Germline V gives CDR1 MNHNY, CDR2 SVGAGI (reference sequence). Losses at the gene ends were 2 bases for V and 6 bases for J; bases not matched to a gene: 4. This CDR3 has 14 amino acids. In nucleotides, the CDR3 is TGTGCCAGCAGTTACGTGGACAGGGGAAATGGCTACACCTTC. Residues: CASSYVDRGNGYTF.

The chain combines TRBV5-4 with TRBJ2-4, with TRBD1 matching 9 bases. This CDR3 is built from 14 residues. V lost 4 bases and J lost 8; bases outside the gene matches: 7. From germline, CDR1 is SGHNT and CDR2 YYREEE (reference sequence). CDR3: CASSGWGQGDIQYF. The DNA of the CDR3 is TGTGCCAGCAGCGGGTGGGGACAGGGTGACATTCAGTACTTC.